This T cell receptor beta chain was observed in a study of human T cells and chemical hapten exposure. Study information: Small volume differences among pooled libraries mainly caused per-sample TCR yield variation. Study observations and caveats: The immune response of these alopecia patients might not match healthy individuals'. There was a positive correlation between PT1 expanded TCR counts and patch test score.

As for time point: pre-sensitization, week 0. Treatment given: therapeutic diphenylcyclopropenone sensitization with weekly scalp DPC. Someone pulled total RNA out of unfractionated whole blood. How the authors handled the data: TCR counts had a median of 95,638 per sample and spanned about 23,224 to 690,600. TCRdb re-analysed the RACE reads in MiXCR, keeping a single row per CDR3 protein. None of the V and J calls come from the authors' own analysis; TCRdb made them. The sample carries over 50,000 distinct CDR3 sequences, 9.6% recorded once. Per the germline V gene, CDR1 is MNHEY and CDR2 is SVGEGT. J was trimmed by 2 bases and V by 6 bases; bases with no gene match: 5. The CDR3 contains 15 residues. Worth noting for this clonotype: No antigen is known for it.

V usage is TRBV6-2 or TRBV6-3 and J usage is TRBJ1-3; 9 bases align to TRBD1. Sample: whole blood, taken in connection with sensitization to the hapten diphenylcyclopropenone (DPC). The receptor was derived from a woman in her twenties or thirties with alopecia areata. Some clones in this sample may be carry-over from other donors' samples. This chain's CDR3 is CASRTDRGTGNTIYF. CDR3 sequence (DNA): TGTGCCAGCAGAACGGACAGGGGAACTGGAAACACCATATATTTT.